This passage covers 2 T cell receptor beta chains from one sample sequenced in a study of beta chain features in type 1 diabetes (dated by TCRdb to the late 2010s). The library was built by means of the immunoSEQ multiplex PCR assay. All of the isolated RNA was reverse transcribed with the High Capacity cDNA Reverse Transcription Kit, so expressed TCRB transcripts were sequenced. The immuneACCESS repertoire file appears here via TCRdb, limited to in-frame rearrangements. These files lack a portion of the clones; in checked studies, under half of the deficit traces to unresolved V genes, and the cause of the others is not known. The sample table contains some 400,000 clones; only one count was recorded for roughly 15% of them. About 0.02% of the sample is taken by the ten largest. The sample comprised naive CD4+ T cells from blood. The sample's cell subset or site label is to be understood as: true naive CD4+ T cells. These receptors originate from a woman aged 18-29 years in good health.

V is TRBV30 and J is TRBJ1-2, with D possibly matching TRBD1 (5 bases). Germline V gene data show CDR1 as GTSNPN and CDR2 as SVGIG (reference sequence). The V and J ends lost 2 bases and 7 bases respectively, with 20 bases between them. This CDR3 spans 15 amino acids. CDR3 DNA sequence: TGTGCCTGGAGTTCGGTCAGCAGGGTCATAGGTGGCTACACCTTC. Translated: CAWSSVSRVIGGYTF.

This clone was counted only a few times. The CDR3 DNA follows: TGTGCCAGCAGTTCCCGACAGGGCTACTATGGCTACACCTTC. Translating gives CASSSRQGYYGYTF. The chain joins TRBV28 to TRBJ1-2; 7 bases are a match to TRBD1. This CDR3 has 14 residues. The germline gives CDR1 MDHEN, CDR2 SYDVKM. The V segment lost 4 bases and the J segment 3 bases; nucleotides outside the gene matches: 5.